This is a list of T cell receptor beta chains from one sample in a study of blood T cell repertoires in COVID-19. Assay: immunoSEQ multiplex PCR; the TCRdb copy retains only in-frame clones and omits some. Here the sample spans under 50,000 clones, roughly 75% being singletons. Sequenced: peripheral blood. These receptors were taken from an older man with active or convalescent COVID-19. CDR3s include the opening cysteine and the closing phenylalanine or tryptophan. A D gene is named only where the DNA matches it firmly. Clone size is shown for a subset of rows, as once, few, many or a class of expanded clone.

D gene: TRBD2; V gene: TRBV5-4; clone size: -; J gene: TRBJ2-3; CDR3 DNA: TGTGCCAGCAGCTTGGCCGGGGGGGCACTCCCAGATACGCAGTATTTT; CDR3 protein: CASSLAGGALPDTQYF
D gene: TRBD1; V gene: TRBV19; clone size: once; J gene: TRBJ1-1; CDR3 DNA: TGTGCCAGTAATGGCAGGGGGCTTGGGAACACTGAAGCTTTCTTT; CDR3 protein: CASNGRGLGNTEAFF
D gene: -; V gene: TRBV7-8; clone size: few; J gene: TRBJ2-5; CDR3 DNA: TGTGCCAGCATCGAGAAACCGGGGGTCGAGACCCAGTACTTC; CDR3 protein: CASIEKPGVETQYF
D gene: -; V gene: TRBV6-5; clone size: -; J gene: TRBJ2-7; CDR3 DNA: TGTGCCAGCTCCAGGACAGATAACTACGAGCAGTACTTC; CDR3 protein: CASSRTDNYEQYF
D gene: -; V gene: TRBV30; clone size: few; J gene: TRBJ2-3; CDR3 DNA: TGTGCCTGGAGTGTGACGGGAGGCACAGATACGCAGTATTTT; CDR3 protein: CAWSVTGGTDTQYF
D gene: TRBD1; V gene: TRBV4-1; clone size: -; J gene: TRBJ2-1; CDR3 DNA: TGCGCCAGCAGCCAGCCCCGGGACAGGGTTTTTAATGAGCAGTTCTTC; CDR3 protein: CASSQPRDRVFNEQFF
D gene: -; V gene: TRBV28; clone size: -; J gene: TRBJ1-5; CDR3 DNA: TGTGCCAGCAGTCGCTTGAGGGTTGAGAATCAGCCCCAGCATTTT; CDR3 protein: CASSRLRVENQPQHF
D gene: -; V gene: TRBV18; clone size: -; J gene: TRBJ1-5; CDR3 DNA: TGTGCCAGCTCACGAAAGCCGCAGGAGCCCCAGCATTTT; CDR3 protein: CASSRKPQEPQHF
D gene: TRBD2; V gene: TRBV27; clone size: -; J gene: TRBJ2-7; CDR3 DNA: TGTGCCAGCAGTTTTTCAGCGGGACTATCCTACGAGCAGTACTTC; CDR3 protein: CASSFSAGLSYEQYF
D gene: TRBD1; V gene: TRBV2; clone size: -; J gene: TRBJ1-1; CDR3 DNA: TGTGCCAGCAGCCAAGGGACAGGAAGTGAAGCTTTCTTT; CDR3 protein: CASSQGTGSEAFF
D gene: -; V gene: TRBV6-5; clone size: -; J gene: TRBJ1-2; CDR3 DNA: TGTGCCAGCAGGCGTCTGAATGCAGGCTATGGCTACACCTTC; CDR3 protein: CASRRLNAGYGYTF
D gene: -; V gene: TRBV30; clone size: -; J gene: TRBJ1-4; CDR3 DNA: TGTGCCTGGACTACGGGTGCAACTAATGAAAAACTGTTTTTT; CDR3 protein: CAWTTGATNEKLFF
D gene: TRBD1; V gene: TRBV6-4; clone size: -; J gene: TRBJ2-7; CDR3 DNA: TGTGCCAGCAGTGACCGGGACAGGGTATTCTACGAGCAGTACTTC; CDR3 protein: CASSDRDRVFYEQYF
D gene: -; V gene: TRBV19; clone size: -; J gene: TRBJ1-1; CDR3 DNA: TGTGCCAGTAGTCTGCGGACAAGGTCAACTGAAGCTTTCTTT; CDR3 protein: CASSLRTRSTEAFF
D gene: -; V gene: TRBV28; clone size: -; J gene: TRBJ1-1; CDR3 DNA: TGTGCCAGCAGTTTTCATTCAGTCGGGGGGGTGGCTTTCTTT; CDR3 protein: CASSFHSVGGVAFF
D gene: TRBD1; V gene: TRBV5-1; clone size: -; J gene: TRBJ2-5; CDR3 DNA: TGCGCCAGCACCCGGACAGGGGACGAGACCCAGTACTTC; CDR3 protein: CASTRTGDETQYF
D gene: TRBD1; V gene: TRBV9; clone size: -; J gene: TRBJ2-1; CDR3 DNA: TGTGCCAGCAGCCCCCCCTTCGGCCAGGGGGCATATGAGCAGTTCTTC; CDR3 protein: CASSPPFGQGAYEQFF
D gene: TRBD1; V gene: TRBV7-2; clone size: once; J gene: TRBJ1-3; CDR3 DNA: TGTGCCAGCAGCACGGACAGGGGAGACGGAAACACCATATATTTT; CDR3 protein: CASSTDRGDGNTIYF
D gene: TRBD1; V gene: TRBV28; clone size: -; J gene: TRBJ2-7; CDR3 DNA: TGTGCCAGCATCCGACAGGGCGGAGAAATGGTCCACGAGCAGTACTTC; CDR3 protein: CASIRQGGEMVHEQYF
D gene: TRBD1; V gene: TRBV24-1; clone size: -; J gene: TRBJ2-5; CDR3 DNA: TGTGCCACCAGTGCCCCGGACAGGGAAGAGACCCAGTACTTC; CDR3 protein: CATSAPDREETQYF
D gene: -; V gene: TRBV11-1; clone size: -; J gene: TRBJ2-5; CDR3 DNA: TGTGCCAGCAGCTCGCAAGAGACCCAGTACTTC; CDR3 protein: CASSSQETQYF
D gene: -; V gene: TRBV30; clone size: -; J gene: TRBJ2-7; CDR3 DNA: TGTGCCTGGAGTCCGGGGACTCTCACCTACGAGCAGTACTTC; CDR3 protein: CAWSPGTLTYEQYF
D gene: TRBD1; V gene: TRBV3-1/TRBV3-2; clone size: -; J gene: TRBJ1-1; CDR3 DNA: TGTGCCAGCAGCCAAGAGCGGACAGGGAACACTGAAGCTTTCTTT; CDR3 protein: CASSQERTGNTEAFF
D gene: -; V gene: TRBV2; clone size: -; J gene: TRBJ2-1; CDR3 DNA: TGTGCCAGCAGGGACATCGGGGGGCTCAATGAGCAGTTCTTC; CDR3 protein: CASRDIGGLNEQFF
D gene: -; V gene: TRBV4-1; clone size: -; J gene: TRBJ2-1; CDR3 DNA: TGCGCCAGCAGCCATCCCCAGCGGAGCTCCTACAATGAGCAGTTCTTC; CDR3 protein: CASSHPQRSSYNEQFF
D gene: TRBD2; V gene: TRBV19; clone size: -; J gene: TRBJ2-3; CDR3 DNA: TGTGCCAGTAGTATAGGGAAGCGGGAGGTCACAGATACGCAGTATTTT; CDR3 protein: CASSIGKREVTDTQYF
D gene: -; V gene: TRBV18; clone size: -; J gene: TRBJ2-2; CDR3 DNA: TGTGCCAGCTCACCACCGAGGGTGAACACCGGGGAGCTGTTTTTT; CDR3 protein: CASSPPRVNTGELFF
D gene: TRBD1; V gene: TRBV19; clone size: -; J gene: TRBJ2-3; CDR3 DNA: TGTGCCAGTAGTATAGATCTAGTTGGGACAGGGTATTTCACAGATACGCAGTATTTT; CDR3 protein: CASSIDLVGTGYFTDTQYF
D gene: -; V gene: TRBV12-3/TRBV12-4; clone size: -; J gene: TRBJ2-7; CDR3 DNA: TGTGCCAGCAGTTTACAGGGGCTCGAGCAGTACTTC; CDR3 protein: CASSLQGLEQYF
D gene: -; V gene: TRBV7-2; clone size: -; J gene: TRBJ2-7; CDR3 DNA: TGTGCCAGCAGCTTAGTTAGCCACTCCTACGAGCAGTACTTC; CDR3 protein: CASSLVSHSYEQYF
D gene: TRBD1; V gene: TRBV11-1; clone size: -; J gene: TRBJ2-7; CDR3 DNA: TGTGCCAGCAGCCTACGACAGGGGACGGTAACCTACGAGCAGTACTTC; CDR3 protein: CASSLRQGTVTYEQYF
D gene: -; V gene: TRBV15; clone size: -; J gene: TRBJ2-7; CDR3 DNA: TGTGCCACCAGCAGTAATAAGAGGGAGTACGAGCAGTACTTC; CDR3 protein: CATSSNKREYEQYF
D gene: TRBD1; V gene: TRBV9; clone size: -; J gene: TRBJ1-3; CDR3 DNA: TGTGCCAGCAGCCCGAGCCCACAGGGGGCTGGAAACACCATATATTTT; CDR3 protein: CASSPSPQGAGNTIYF
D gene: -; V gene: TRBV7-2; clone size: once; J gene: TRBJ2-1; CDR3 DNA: TGTGCCAGCAGCTTAGTCACAGACAATGAGCAGTTCTTC; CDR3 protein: CASSLVTDNEQFF
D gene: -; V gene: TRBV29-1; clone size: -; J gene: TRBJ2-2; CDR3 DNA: TGCAGCGTTGTATTCATGGAGCGGGCCGGGGAGCTGTTTTTT; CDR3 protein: CSVVFMERAGELFF
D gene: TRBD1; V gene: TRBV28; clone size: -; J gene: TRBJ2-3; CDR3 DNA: TGTGCCAGTTCAACTGACAGGGAAAGGGGAGATACGCAGTATTTT; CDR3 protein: CASSTDRERGDTQYF
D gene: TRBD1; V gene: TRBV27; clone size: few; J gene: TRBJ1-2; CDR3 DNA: TGTGCCAGCAGTCCCCTCGGGACAGCTAACTATGGCTACACCTTC; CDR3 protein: CASSPLGTANYGYTF
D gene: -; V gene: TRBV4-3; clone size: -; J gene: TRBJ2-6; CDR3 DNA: TGCGCCAGCAGCCAAGATTGGGTCGTAGCGGTGCGCTCTGGGGCCAACGTCCTGACTTTC; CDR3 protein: CASSQDWVVAVRSGANVLTF
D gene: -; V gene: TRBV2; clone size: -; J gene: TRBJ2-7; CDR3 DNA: TGTGCCAGCACCCCTTCCTACGAGCAGTACTTC; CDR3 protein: CASTPSYEQYF
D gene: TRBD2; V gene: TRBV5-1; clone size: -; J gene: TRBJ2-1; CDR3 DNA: TGCGCCAGCAGCTTGGGACTAGCGGGGGGCGCGAATGAGCAGTTCTTC; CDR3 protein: CASSLGLAGGANEQFF
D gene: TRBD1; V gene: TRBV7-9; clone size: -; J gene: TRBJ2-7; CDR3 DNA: TGTGCCAGCAGCTTAGAGGGACAGTCCTACGAGCAGTACTTC; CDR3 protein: CASSLEGQSYEQYF
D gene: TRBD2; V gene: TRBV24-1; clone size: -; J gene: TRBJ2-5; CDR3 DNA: TGTGCCACCAGTGATGGCGGACTAGCGGGGCAAGAGACCCAGTACTTC; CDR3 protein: CATSDGGLAGQETQYF
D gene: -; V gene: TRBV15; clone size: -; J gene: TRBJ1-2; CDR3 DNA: TGTGCCACCAGCAGAGACCAGGTGGCTATGGACTACACCTTC; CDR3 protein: CATSRDQVAMDYTF
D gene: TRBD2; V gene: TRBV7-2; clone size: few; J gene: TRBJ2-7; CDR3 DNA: TGTGCCAGCAGCTTAGCGGCGAGGGACTACTTTATCGAGCAGTACTTC; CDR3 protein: CASSLAARDYFIEQYF
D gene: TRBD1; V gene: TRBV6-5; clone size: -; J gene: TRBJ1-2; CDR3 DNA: TGTGCCAGCAGCCTCCAGGGGGCCCTCTATGGCTACACCTTC; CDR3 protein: CASSLQGALYGYTF
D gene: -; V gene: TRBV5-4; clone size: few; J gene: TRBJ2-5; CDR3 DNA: TGTGCCAGCAGCTTGGGCCGGACTGTAGAGACCCAGTACTTC; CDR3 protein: CASSLGRTVETQYF
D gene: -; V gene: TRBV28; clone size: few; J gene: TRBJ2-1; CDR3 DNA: TGTGCCAGCAGTCCCCGTACAAATGAGCAGTTCTTC; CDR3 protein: CASSPRTNEQFF
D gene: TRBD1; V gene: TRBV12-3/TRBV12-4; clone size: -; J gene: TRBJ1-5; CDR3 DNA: TGTGCCAGCAGCCTGGACAGGGACCAGCCCCAGCATTTT; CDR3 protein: CASSLDRDQPQHF
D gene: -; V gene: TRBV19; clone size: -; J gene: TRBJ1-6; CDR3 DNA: TGTGCCAGTAGGGAGGCCTCCTATAATTCACCCCTCCACTTT; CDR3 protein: CASREASYNSPLHF
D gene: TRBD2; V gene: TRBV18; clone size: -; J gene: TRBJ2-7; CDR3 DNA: TGTGCCAGCACTTTAGCGGGGGGAGACGACGAGCAGTACTTC; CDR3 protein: CASTLAGGDDEQYF
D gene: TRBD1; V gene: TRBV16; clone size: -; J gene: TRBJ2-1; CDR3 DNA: TGTGCCAGCAGCCAATCGGCAGGGGGTAACAATGAGCAGTTCTTC; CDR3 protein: CASSQSAGGNNEQFF
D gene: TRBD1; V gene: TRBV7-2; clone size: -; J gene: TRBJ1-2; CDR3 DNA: TGTGCCAGCAGTTCCTTCGCGGCCGGGACAGGGGGCGGCTACACCTTC; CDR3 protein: CASSSFAAGTGGGYTF
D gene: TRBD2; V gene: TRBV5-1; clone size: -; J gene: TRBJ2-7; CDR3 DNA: TGCGCCAGCAGCTTGGTAGCGGGAGAAGTCGAGCAGTACTTC; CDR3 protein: CASSLVAGEVEQYF
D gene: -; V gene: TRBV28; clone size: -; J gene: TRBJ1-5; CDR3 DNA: TGTGCCAGCAGTTTACGGAGTCAGCCCCAGCATTTT; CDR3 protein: CASSLRSQPQHF
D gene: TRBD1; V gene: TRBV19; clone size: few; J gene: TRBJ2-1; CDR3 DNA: TGTGCCAGTAGTTCTCGCCACAGGGGGAACAATGAGCAGTTCTTC; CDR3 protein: CASSSRHRGNNEQFF